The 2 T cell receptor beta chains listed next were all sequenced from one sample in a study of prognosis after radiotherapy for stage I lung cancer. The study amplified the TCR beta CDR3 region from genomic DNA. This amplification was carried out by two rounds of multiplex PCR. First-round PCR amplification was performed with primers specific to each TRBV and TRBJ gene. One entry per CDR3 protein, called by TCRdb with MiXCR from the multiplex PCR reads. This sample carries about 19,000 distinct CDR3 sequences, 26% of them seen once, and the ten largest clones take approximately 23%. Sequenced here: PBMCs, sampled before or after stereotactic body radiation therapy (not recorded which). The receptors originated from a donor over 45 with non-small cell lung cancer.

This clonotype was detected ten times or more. In nucleotides, the CDR3 is TGTGCCAGCAGTTTTTTTGAGGGCGGGGTCTACGAGCAGTACTTC. Amino acid sequence: CASSFFEGGVYEQYF. The chain combines TRBV27 with TRBJ2-7, with D perhaps matching TRBD2 (6 bases). Germline CDR1 is MNHEY and CDR2 is SMNVEV (reference sequence). The CDR3 loop spans 15 amino acids. Deletions cut 3 bases from V and 3 bases from J, with 15 bases between.

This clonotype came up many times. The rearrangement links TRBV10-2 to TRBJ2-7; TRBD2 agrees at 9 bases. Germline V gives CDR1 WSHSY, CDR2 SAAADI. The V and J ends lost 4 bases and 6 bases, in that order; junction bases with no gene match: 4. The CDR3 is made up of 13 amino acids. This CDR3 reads CASSGPSGTEQYF. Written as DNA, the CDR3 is TGCGCCAGCAGTGGCCCTAGCGGGACCGAGCAGTACTTC.